What follows are 7 T cell receptor beta chains derived from one specimen sequenced in a study of human T cells and chemical hapten exposure. Regarding time point: pre-sensitization, week 0. Treatment defined: therapeutic diphenylcyclopropenone sensitization with weekly scalp DPC. TCRdb called the RACE reads again in MiXCR, with one record for every CDR3 protein. The table includes some 400,000 distinct CDR3 sequences, roughly 4.6% detected once. The source was whole blood, collected in connection with sensitization to the hapten diphenylcyclopropenone (DPC). These receptors originate from a woman aged 50 to 65 with alopecia areata. Some clones in this sample may be carry-over from other donors' samples.

This clonotype was detected many times. The chain couples TRBV24-1 to TRBJ2-2, with TRBD2 matching over 7 bases. The CDR3 runs to 13 residues. V lost 9 bases to trimming and J lost 7 bases; unmatched junction nucleotides: 7. Germline loops: CDR1 KGHDR, CDR2 SFDVKD. As DNA, the CDR3 is TGTGCCACCCGGGAAACGGGGGGCGGGGAGCTGTTTTTT. Amino acids: CATRETGGGELFF.

This clonotype was recorded at least ten times. The chain is built from TRBV3-1 and TRBJ1-2; the D is unclear. Trimming shortened V by 0 bases and J by 3 bases, and 8 bases separated the two germline ends. Germline assignment: CDR1 LGHDT and CDR2 YNNKEL (reference sequence). This CDR3 comprises 14 residues. CDR3 in DNA: TGTGCCAGCAGCCAAGAGCGGTCCTACTATGGCTACACCTTC. Its protein is CASSQERSYYGYTF.

This clonotype occurred many times. The rearrangement uses TRBV11-2 and TRBJ2-3; 12 bases agree with TRBD2. V gave up 5 bases and J gave up 6 bases; unmatched junction bases: 12. CDR1 is SGHAT, CDR2 FQNNGV, per germline. The CDR3 extends over 17 amino acids. CDR3 in DNA: TGTGCCAGCAGCGCCATTCTAGCGGGAGGGCCCCTGGATACGCAGTATTTT. The encoded protein is CASSAILAGGPLDTQYF.

This clonotype appeared a few times. The rearrangement joins TRBV7-8 to TRBJ1-1; 7 bases agree with TRBD1. Germline V gene data show CDR1 as SGHVS and CDR2 as FQNEAQ. V trimming: 2 bases; J trimming: 0 bases; junction bases outside the gene matches: 6. This CDR3 has 16 residues. CDR3: CASSLQTGNMNTEAFF. CDR3 DNA: TGTGCCAGCAGCTTACAGACAGGGAACATGAACACTGAAGCTTTCTTT. The variable domain in full, with the rest retrieved from reference TRBV7-8 and TRBJ1-1, is GAGVSQSPRYKVAKRGQDVALRCDPISGHVSLFWYQQALGQGPEFLTYFQNEAQLDKSGLPSDRFFAERPEGSVSTLKIQRTQQEDSAVYLCASSLQTGNMNTEAFFGQGTRLTVV.

This clonotype appeared many times. The J gene is TRBJ2-2, the V gene TRBV12-3 or TRBV12-4, with 9 nucleotides matching TRBD1. V shed 6 bases and J 5 bases; nucleotides not matched to a gene: 7. This CDR3 comprises 15 residues. CDR3 DNA sequence: TGTGCCAGCAGATCCGGGACAGGGTCGACCGGGGAGCTGTTTTTT. It yields the protein CASRSGTGSTGELFF.

This clonotype was picked up a small number of times. The junction and the germline gene differ at one end; a read error may be behind it. V and J are TRBV20-1 and TRBJ2-7; D gene uncertain. The CDR3 is made up of 13 amino acids. The V gene's germline CDR1 is DFQATT and CDR2 SNEGSKA (reference sequence). The CDR3 region is CSPSSRVTYEQYF. DNA of the CDR3: TGCAGTCCTAGTAGTAGGGTGACCTACGAGCAGTACTTC.

This clonotype was counted a few times. The genes are TRBV28 and TRBJ1-2; D remains ambiguous. The germline gives CDR1 MDHEN, CDR2 SYDVKM. Between the trimmed V and J ends, which lost 6 bases and 2 bases, there was a span of 10 bases. This CDR3 region has 13 residues. CDR3 sequence: CASSSGSNYGYTF. In DNA, the CDR3 is TGTGCCAGCAGCTCCGGGTCCAACTATGGCTACACCTTC.